Shown below are 10 T cell receptor beta chains from a single sample sequenced in a study of blood T cell repertoires in COVID-19. TCRdb keeps only in-frame clones here, not all; method: immunoSEQ multiplex PCR. The sample records under 200,000 clones, 83% being singletons. Sequenced material: PBMCs or T cells enriched from blood (not recorded which). These receptors were taken from a woman aged 45-60 years in a cohort exposed to, infected with or recovered from COVID-19 (not recorded which).

This clone was recorded only once. This chain links TRBV5-8 with TRBJ2-7; 12 bases align to TRBD1. Germline loops: CDR1 SGHTS, CDR2 YDEGEE. This CDR3 has 18 residues. The V and J ends lost 4 bases and 0 bases, in that order; junction bases with no gene match: 11. CDR3 coding DNA: TGTGCCAGCAGCCAGCGAGCAGGGACAGGGGGCAGCTCCTACGAGCAGTACTTC. Encoded protein: CASSQRAGTGGSSYEQYF.

The rearrangement uses TRBV28 and TRBJ2-2; 14 bases are shared with TRBD2. Germline CDR1 reads MDHEN; CDR2 reads SYDVKM. The V segment lost 6 bases and the J segment 0 bases; nucleotides outside the gene matches: 6. The CDR3 sequence is 18 residues long. The CDR3, as DNA: TGTGCCAGCAGGGAAGGACTAGCGGGGGGCGCGAACACCGGGGAGCTGTTTTTT. This translates into CASREGLAGGANTGELFF.

The gene calls are TRBV5-1 and TRBJ2-7, with D possibly being TRBD2 (6 bases). CDR1 and CDR2 (germline): SGHRS, YFSETQ. Deletions cut 0 bases from V and 6 bases from J, with 10 bases between. The CDR3 extends over 13 amino acids. This CDR3 is CASSLAVGGEQYF. The DNA for the CDR3 is TGCGCCAGCAGCTTGGCCGTGGGAGGCGAGCAGTACTTC.

CDR3 protein: CASSLFVGGVKRTNQPQHF. CDR3 coding DNA: TGTGCCAGCAGCTTATTCGTAGGGGGGGTAAAAAGAACCAATCAGCCCCAGCATTTT. The gene calls are TRBV7-2 and TRBJ1-5, with a weak D call TRBD1 (6 bases). V was clipped by 2 bases and J by 3 bases, with 23 bases between them. Germline V CDR1 and CDR2: SGHTA, FQGNSA. The CDR3 covers 19 residues.

This sequence joins TRBV19 and TRBJ1-1, with D perhaps matching TRBD1 (6 bases). Deletions cut 3 bases from V and 1 base from J, with 9 bases between. Germline CDR1 LNHDA, CDR2 SQIVND (reference sequence). The CDR3 contains 14 residues. CDR3 in amino acids: CASSIVGANTEAFF. CDR3 nucleotides: TGTGCCAGTAGTATCGTGGGGGCGAACACTGAAGCTTTCTTT.

This chain connects TRBV7-2 to TRBJ2-7, with D maybe TRBD1 (6 bases). This CDR3 region has 16 residues. Trimming took off 2 bases at V and 5 bases at J, with 19 bases between the two ends. Germline CDR1 and CDR2: SGHTA and FQGNSA. The CDR3 nucleotides read TGTGCCAGCAGCTTACTGGGACAACGAAGCCTAAACGAGCAGTACTTC. Its translation: CASSLLGQRSLNEQYF.

This chain connects TRBV6-5 to TRBJ1-3; 7 bases map to TRBD1. CDR3 length: 15 amino acids. V shed 9 bases, J shed 0 bases, and the junction held 8 bases outside the gene matches. Germline CDR1 MNHEY, CDR2 SVGAGI. Here the CDR3 DNA reads TGTGCCAGGCACGACAGGGAAAACTCTGGAAACACCATATATTTT. This translates into CARHDRENSGNTIYF.

The V gene is TRBV6-5, the J gene TRBJ2-7; 8 nucleotides match TRBD1. CDR3 length: 12 residues. V was clipped by 7 bases and J by 6 bases; unmatched bases: 5. Looked up from germline, CDR1 is MNHEY and CDR2 is SVGAGI. Here the CDR3 DNA reads TGTGCCAGCATTCAGACAGGGGTCGAGCAGTACTTC. Its translation is CASIQTGVEQYF.

V gene TRBV24-1 combines with J gene TRBJ1-2; D unresolved. Trimming took 4 bases from V and 6 from J, leaving 14 bases between them. This CDR3 contains 14 residues. CDR1 and CDR2 (germline): KGHDR, SFDVKD. The CDR3 DNA reads TGTGCCACCAGTGACCGGTCCTACGGGGATGGCTACACCTTC. This gives the protein CATSDRSYGDGYTF.

This clone was counted a single time. The chain couples TRBV30 to TRBJ1-1, with D tentatively TRBD1 (5 bases). V was shortened by 3 bases and J by 1 base, with 9 bases between the two germline ends. The CDR3 length is 13 residues. Germline V gene data show CDR1 as GTSNPN and CDR2 as SVGIG (reference sequence). DNA of the CDR3: TGTGCCTGGAGCTCGCAGGGGAACACTGAAGCTTTCTTT. This encodes CAWSSQGNTEAFF.